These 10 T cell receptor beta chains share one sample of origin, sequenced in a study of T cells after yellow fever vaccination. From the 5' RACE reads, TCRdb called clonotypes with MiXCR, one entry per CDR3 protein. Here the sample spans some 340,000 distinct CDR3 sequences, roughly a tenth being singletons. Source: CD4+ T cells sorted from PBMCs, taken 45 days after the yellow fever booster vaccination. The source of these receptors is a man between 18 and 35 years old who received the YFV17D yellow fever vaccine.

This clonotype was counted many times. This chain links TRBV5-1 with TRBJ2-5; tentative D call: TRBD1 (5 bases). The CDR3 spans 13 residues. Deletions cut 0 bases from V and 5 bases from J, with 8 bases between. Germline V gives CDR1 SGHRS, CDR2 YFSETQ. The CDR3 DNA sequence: TGCGCCAGCAGCTTGGCAGGGTCTGAGACCCAGTACTTC. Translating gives CASSLAGSETQYF.

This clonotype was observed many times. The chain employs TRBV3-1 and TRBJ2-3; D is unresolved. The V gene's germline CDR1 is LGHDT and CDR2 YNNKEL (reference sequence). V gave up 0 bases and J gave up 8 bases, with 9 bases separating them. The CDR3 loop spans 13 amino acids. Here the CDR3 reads CASSQDLLSTQYF. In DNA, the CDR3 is TGTGCCAGCAGCCAAGATCTCCTAAGTACGCAGTATTTT.

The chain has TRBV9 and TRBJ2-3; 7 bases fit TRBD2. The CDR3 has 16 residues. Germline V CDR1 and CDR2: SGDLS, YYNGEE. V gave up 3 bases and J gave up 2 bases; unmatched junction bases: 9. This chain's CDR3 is CASSALGAGITDTQYF. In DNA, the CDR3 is TGTGCCAGCAGCGCCCTCGGAGCGGGGATCACAGATACGCAGTATTTT.

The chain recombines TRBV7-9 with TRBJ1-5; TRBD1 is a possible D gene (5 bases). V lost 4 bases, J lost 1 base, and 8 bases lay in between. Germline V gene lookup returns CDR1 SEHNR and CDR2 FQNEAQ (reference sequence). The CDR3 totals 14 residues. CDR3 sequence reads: CASSSTASNQPQHF. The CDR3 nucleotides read TGTGCCAGCAGCTCGACAGCGAGCAATCAGCCCCAGCATTTT.

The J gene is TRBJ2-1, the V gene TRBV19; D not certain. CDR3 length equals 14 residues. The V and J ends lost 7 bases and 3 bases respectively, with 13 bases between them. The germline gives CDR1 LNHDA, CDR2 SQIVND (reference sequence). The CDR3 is CASKFSVYYNEQFF. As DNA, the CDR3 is TGTGCCAGTAAATTCAGCGTTTACTACAATGAGCAGTTCTTC. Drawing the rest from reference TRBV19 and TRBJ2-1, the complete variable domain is DGGITQSPKYLFRKEGQNVTLSCEQNLNHDAMYWYRQDPGQGLRLIYYSQIVNDFQKGDIAEGYSVSREKKESFPLTVTSAQKNPTAFYLCASKFSVYYNEQFFGPGTRLTVL.

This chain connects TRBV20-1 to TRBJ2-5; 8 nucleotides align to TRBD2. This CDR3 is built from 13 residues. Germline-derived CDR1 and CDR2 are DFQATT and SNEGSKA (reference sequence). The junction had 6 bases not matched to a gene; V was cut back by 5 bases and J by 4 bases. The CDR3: CSAPGGVRETQYF. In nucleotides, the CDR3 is TGCAGTGCTCCCGGGGGGGTAAGAGAGACCCAGTACTTC.

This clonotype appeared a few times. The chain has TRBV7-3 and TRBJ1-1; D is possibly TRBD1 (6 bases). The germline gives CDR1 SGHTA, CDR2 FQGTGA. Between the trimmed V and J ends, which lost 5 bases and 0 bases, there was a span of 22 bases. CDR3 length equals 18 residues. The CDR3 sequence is CASSEHRQGIGLNTEAFF. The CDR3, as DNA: TGTGCCAGCAGCGAGCATCGGCAGGGGATAGGTTTGAACACTGAAGCTTTCTTT.

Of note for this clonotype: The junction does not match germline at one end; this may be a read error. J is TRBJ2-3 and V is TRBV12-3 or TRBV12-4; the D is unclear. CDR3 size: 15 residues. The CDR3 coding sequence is TGTGCCAGCAGTTTATGTCCCGTGAGCACCGATACGCAGTATTTT. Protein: CASSLCPVSTDTQYF.

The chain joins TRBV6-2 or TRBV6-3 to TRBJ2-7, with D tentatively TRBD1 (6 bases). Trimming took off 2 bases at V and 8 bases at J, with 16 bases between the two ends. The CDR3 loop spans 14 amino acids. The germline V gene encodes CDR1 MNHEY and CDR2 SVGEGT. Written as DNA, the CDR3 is TGTGCCAGCAGTTACGGCAGGGGCCAAGTAAAGCAGTACGTC. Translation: CASSYGRGQVKQYV.

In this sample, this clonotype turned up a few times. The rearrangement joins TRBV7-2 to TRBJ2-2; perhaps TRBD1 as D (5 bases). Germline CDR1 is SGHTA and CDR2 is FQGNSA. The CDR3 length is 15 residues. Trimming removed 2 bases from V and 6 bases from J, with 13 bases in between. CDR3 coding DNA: TGTGCCAGCAGCTTATCCCACAGGATCGCCGGGGAGCTGTTTTTT. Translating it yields CASSLSHRIAGELFF.